The 9 T cell receptor beta chains in this list originate from one sample, sequenced in a study of memory CD8 T cells in hepatitis C reinfection (dated by TCRdb to 2016 to 2017). The label giving this sample's time point can be read as: pre-reinfection, 55 to 20 weeks before reinfection detection. The sorted cells were sequenced directly ex vivo, without any in vitro expansion ahead of TCR sequencing. Library construction relied on the immunoSEQ multiplex PCR assay. TCRdb stores this immuneACCESS table with in-frame sequences only. Part of the clones is absent; in the studies checked, under half of the shortfall reflects unresolved V genes, and no reason is known for the rest. The sample contains approximately 51,000 clones, around nine tenths of them found a single time. The ten largest clones capture around 1% of the sample. The sample comprised naive CD8+ T cells sorted from blood. The sample's cell subset or site label is to be understood as: total naive CD8+CD45RO- T cells. These receptor sequences come from a man between 18 and 29 years old with hepatitis C virus infection.

The chain links TRBV7-9 to TRBJ1-2; no clear D. Trimming removed 5 bases from V and 6 bases from J, with 13 bases in between. Germline V lookup: CDR1 SEHNR, CDR2 FQNEAQ (reference sequence). The CDR3 contains 13 residues. The CDR3 spells CASSPSGEDGYTF. CDR3 in DNA: TGTGCCAGCAGCCCGAGCGGGGAGGATGGCTACACCTTC.

The table lists this clone with a count of one. This chain uses TRBV6-1 with TRBJ2-7, with 9 bases identical to TRBD1. The trim removed 5 bases at V and 7 bases at J, leaving 6 bases unmatched. Per the germline V gene, CDR1 is MNHNS and CDR2 is SASEGT. The CDR3 runs 13 residues. The CDR3 sequence is CASSRTGVEEQYV. The CDR3 coding sequence is TGTGCCAGCAGTCGGACAGGGGTTGAGGAGCAGTACGTC.

This rearrangement joins TRBV27 to TRBJ2-7, with 10 positions matching TRBD2. The CDR3 spans 15 residues. From germline, CDR1 is MNHEY and CDR2 SMNVEV (reference sequence). V lost 1 base, J lost 3 bases, and 3 bases stayed unmatched. CDR3 in amino acids: CASSLLASGSYEQYF. In DNA, the CDR3 is TGTGCCAGCAGTTTATTGGCTAGCGGGAGCTACGAGCAGTACTTC.

J is TRBJ2-1 and V is TRBV4-1, with TRBD2 matching over 8 bases. This CDR3 contains 15 residues. V was pared by 4 bases and J by 8 bases, with 10 bases of the junction left unmatched. Germline V lookup: CDR1 MGHRA, CDR2 YSYEKL. The CDR3 DNA reads as TGCGCCAGCAGCCTGACTAAGCGGGGGATGGATGAGCAGTTCTTC. Protein: CASSLTKRGMDEQFF.

The chain employs TRBV30 and TRBJ1-3; D uncertain. V lost 3 bases and J lost 0, with 9 bases in between. CDR3 length: 14 residues. The germline V gene has CDR1 GTSNPN and CDR2 SVGIG (reference sequence). The chain's CDR3 is CAWSAGSSGNTIYF. CDR3 sequence (DNA): TGTGCCTGGAGCGCGGGTAGCTCTGGAAACACCATATATTTT.

V is TRBV28 and J is TRBJ2-7, with TRBD1 identical over 10 bases. Trimming removed 4 bases from V and 9 bases from J; junction bases left unmatched: 18. The CDR3 is made up of 17 amino acids. Germline lookup yields CDR1 MDHEN and CDR2 SYDVKM. CDR3 DNA: TGTGCCAGCAGTTCATACGACAGGGGGCCGGAGGGATTCGGGCAGTACTTC. This gives the protein CASSSYDRGPEGFGQYF. The whole variable domain, remainder taken from reference TRBV28 and TRBJ2-7, is DVKVTQSSRYLVKRTGEKVFLECVQDMDHENMFWYRQDPGLGLRLIYFSYDVKMKEKGDIPEGYSVSREKKERFSLILESASTNQTSMYLCASSSYDRGPEGFGQYFGPGTRLTVT.

The rearrangement uses TRBV7-9 and TRBJ2-1, with D possibly matching TRBD2 (5 bases). The CDR3 consists of 15 residues. Looked up from germline, CDR1 is SEHNR and CDR2 is FQNEAQ (reference sequence). Trimming pared 5 bases from V and 7 bases from J, leaving 18 bases between. In nucleotides, the CDR3 is TGTGCCAGCAGCCCGACCGCCGCCCGGAGGAATGAGCAGTTCTTC. This sequence encodes CASSPTAARRNEQFF.

This chain uses TRBV27 with TRBJ2-7, with D perhaps TRBD1 (6 bases). CDR1 MNHEY and CDR2 SMNVEV come from the germline V gene (reference sequence). Trimming took off 5 bases at V and 3 bases at J, with 20 bases between the two ends. The CDR3 length is 16 residues. DNA of the CDR3: TGTGCCAGCAGTCCAAGCTGGGGGACAACTCTCTACGAGCAGTACTTC. This codes for CASSPSWGTTLYEQYF.

The chain is built from TRBV6-5 and TRBJ2-5; weak D call: TRBD2 (7 bases). CDR1 and CDR2 (germline): MNHEY, SVGAGI. This CDR3 comprises 13 residues. The germline V and J ends were trimmed by 5 bases and 5 bases, with 12 bases remaining between them. The CDR3 bases are TGTGCCAGCAGTCAGGAGGGGGGGGAGACCCAGTACTTC. Protein product: CASSQEGGETQYF.